This entry features one T cell receptor beta chain sequence. The data were obtained in a study of T cell responses to AZD1222 COVID-19 vaccine. Sequencing used immunoSEQ multiplex PCR; TCRdb keeps in-frame clones, though not all of them. The repertoire holds some 100,000 clones, with around 89% as singletons. V shed 2 bases and J shed 2 bases, with 14 bases lying between them. CDR3 length: 15 residues. CDR1 is SGDLS, CDR2 YYNGEE, per germline. The sequence came from an adult who received the AZD1222 COVID-19 vaccine. V and J are TRBV9 and TRBJ2-7; tentatively, D is TRBD1 (6 bases). The sample was peripheral blood, taken 28 days after the second AZD1222 dose. CDR3 region: CASSVDEGVTYEQYF. CDR3 nucleotide sequence: TGTGCCAGCAGCGTCGATGAGGGGGTGACCTACGAGCAGTACTTC. Full variable domain (remainder filled in from reference TRBV9 and TRBJ2-7): DSGVTQTPKHLITATGQRVTLRCSPRSGDLSVYWYQQSLDQGLQFLIQYYNGEERAKGNILERFSAQQFPDLHSELNLSSLELGDSALYFCASSVDEGVTYEQYFGPGTRLTVT.